The clone carrying this TCR beta chain has ten or more counts. Using RNA transcripts, the TCR beta CDR3 regions were amplified. An initial RT-PCR round employing HTBI primers preceded a second-round multiplex PCR. Via MiXCR, TCRdb re-called the multiplex PCR reads, giving one row per CDR3 protein. Altogether fewer than 20,000 distinct CDR3 sequences are present, roughly 50% being singletons, with the ten largest covering 25%. This entry is derived from a study of Graves' ophthalmopathy and Graves' hyperthyroidism. Germline CDR1 and CDR2: MNHEY and SVGEGT. This CDR3 is built from 14 residues. The V end lost 2 bases, the J end lost 2 bases, and 10 bases lay between the germline ends.

The source of this sequence is a woman aged 40 to 49 with stable Graves' hyperthyroidism. The sequencing input was peripheral blood. The chain combines TRBV6-2 or TRBV6-3 with TRBJ2-7, with D maybe TRBD1 (5 bases). The DNA of the CDR3 is TGTGCCAGCAGTTACGGGGCGAAAGCCTACGAGCAGTACTTC. Protein: CASSYGAKAYEQYF.